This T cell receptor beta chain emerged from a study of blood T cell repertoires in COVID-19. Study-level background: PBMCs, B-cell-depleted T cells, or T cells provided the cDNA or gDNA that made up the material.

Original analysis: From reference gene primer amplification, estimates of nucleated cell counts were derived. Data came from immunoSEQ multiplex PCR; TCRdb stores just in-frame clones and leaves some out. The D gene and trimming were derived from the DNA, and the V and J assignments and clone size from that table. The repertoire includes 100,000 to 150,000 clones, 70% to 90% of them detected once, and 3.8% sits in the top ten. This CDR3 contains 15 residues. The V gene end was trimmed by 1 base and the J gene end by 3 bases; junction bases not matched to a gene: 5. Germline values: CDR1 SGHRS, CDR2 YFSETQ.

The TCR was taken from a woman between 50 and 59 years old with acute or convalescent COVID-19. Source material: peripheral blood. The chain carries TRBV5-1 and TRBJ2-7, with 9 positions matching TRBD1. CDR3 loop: CASSLRGDRVYEQYF. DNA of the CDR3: TGCGCCAGCAGCTTGAGAGGGGACAGGGTCTACGAGCAGTACTTC.